The 9 T cell receptor beta chains in this list originate from one sample, sequenced in a study of T cell responses to AZD1222 COVID-19 vaccine. Assay: immunoSEQ multiplex PCR; the TCRdb copy retains only in-frame clones and omits some. The sample contains roughly 140,000 clones, about 91% of which appear only once. The source material was peripheral blood, sampled on day 0 of AZD1222 vaccination. All receptors derive from an adult in good health.

The chain combines TRBV30 with TRBJ1-1; no definite D call. Germline CDR1 and CDR2: GTSNPN and SVGIG (reference sequence). Trimming shortened V by 6 bases and J by 1 base, and 6 bases separated the two germline ends. The CDR3 runs to 11 residues. The CDR3 loop is CACTSNTEAFF. The DNA for the CDR3 is TGTGCCTGTACATCGAACACTGAAGCTTTCTTT.

This sequence joins TRBV11-2 and TRBJ1-3, with a tentative D call TRBD1 (6 bases). Trimming shortened V by 6 bases and J by 1 base, and 16 bases separated the two germline ends. This CDR3 is built from 16 residues. Per the germline V gene, CDR1 is SGHAT and CDR2 is FQNNGV. The CDR3 region has the DNA TGTGCCAGCAGGCTTAACCGGGGGCTGTCTGGAAACACCATATATTTT. Translated: CASRLNRGLSGNTIYF.

This chain connects TRBV7-9 to TRBJ1-2; 9 bases map to TRBD1. The CDR3 length is 13 residues. From germline, CDR1 is SEHNR and CDR2 FQNEAQ (reference sequence). V shed 5 bases and J 4 bases; nucleotides not matched to a gene: 2. This CDR3 reads CASSVGQGYGYTF. The CDR3 bases are TGTGCCAGCAGCGTGGGACAGGGCTATGGCTACACCTTC.

V gene TRBV10-2 combines with J gene TRBJ2-2; 8 nucleotides agree with TRBD1. There are 16 residues in the CDR3. In germline, CDR1 is WSHSY, CDR2 SAAADI. The ends lost 2 bases at V and 3 bases at J; junction bases unmatched: 5. CDR3 region: CASSERQGTYTGELFF. CDR3 sequence (DNA): TGCGCCAGCAGTGAGCGACAGGGGACATACACCGGGGAGCTGTTTTTT.

The chain employs TRBV5-6 and TRBJ2-3; 9 bases align to TRBD2. Germline V gives CDR1 SGHDT, CDR2 YYEEEE. The CDR3 length is 15 residues. Trimming cost V 2 bases and J 4 bases; bases outside gene matches: 5. The CDR3, as DNA: TGTGCCAGCAGCTTAAGGGCGGGGGGGCCAGATACGCAGTATTTT. Amino acids: CASSLRAGGPDTQYF.

The J gene is TRBJ2-5, the V gene TRBV5-1; no reliable D call. Trimming removed 4 bases at V and 5 bases at J, with 15 bases between. The CDR3 is made up of 14 amino acids. Germline CDR1 is SGHRS and CDR2 is YFSETQ. The CDR3 reads CASSPADGEETQYF. The CDR3 coding sequence is TGCGCCAGCAGCCCTGCGGACGGAGAGGAGACCCAGTACTTC.

Only a few counts were recorded for this clone. The rearrangement links TRBV19 to TRBJ1-4; D is uncertain. CDR1 LNHDA and CDR2 SQIVND come from the germline V gene (reference sequence). V shed 7 bases and J shed 7 bases, with 19 bases lying between them. The CDR3 spans 15 residues. The CDR3, as DNA: TGTGCCAGTACCCCCAGCAAGGGCAGCCGTGAAAAACTGTTTTTT. Translation gives CASTPSKGSREKLFF.

The chain couples TRBV5-4 to TRBJ1-5; no firm D call. The CDR3 contains 13 residues. Germline V CDR1 and CDR2: SGHNT, YYREEE (reference sequence). The germline V and J ends were trimmed by 5 bases and 4 bases, with 10 bases remaining between them. In nucleotides, the CDR3 is TGTGCCAGCAGTTATGACACGAATCAGCCCCAGCATTTT. It specifies CASSYDTNQPQHF.

V and J are TRBV28 and TRBJ1-1, with D possibly being TRBD1 (6 bases). In germline, CDR1 is MDHEN, CDR2 SYDVKM. Trimming shortened V by 4 bases and J by 1 base, and 10 bases separated the two germline ends. The CDR3 covers 14 residues. DNA of the CDR3: TGTGCCAGCAGTTCGGGACACCCGAACACTGAAGCTTTCTTT. Amino acids: CASSSGHPNTEAFF.